Presented here are 32 T cell receptor beta chains from one specimen sequenced in a study of T cells in Graves' hyperthyroidism and ophthalmopathy. RNA transcripts gave rise to amplified TCR beta CDR3 regions. RT-PCR in the first round (using the HTBI primer set) targeted the TCR CDR3. TCRdb called the multiplex PCR reads again in MiXCR, with one record for every CDR3 protein. The data contain roughly 260,000 distinct CDR3 sequences, roughly 14% of them singletons. The sample consisted of blood. These receptors were collected from a woman in her thirties or forties with Graves' hyperthyroidism that later progressed to Graves' ophthalmopathy.

This clonotype was counted at least ten times. V gene TRBV11-2 combines with J gene TRBJ2-7, with 7 bases identical to TRBD2. Germline CDR1 and CDR2: SGHAT and FQNNGV. The CDR3 has 14 amino acids. The J segment lost 2 bases and the V segment lost 1 base, leaving 2 bases of the junction unmatched. CDR3 amino acids: CASSLALAAYEQYF. Here the CDR3 DNA reads TGTGCCAGCAGCTTAGCCCTAGCGGCCTACGAGCAGTACTTC.

The chain is built from TRBV4-1 and TRBJ2-2; 8 nucleotides agree with TRBD2. Germline CDR1 reads MGHRA; CDR2 reads YSYEKL. The trim removed 1 base at V and 0 bases at J, leaving 19 bases unmatched. CDR3 length: 22 residues. CDR3 nucleotides: TGCGCCAGCAGCCAAGTTTCGTGGGCGGGACTAGATTTTATCGCGAACACCGGGGAGCTGTTTTTT. It is translated as CASSQVSWAGLDFIANTGELFF.

This clonotype was seen many times. The chain uses TRBV3-1 and TRBJ2-1; TRBD2 matches at 9 bases. V lost 0 bases, J lost 6 bases, and 6 bases stayed unmatched. The CDR3 has 16 residues. Germline V lookup: CDR1 LGHDT, CDR2 YNNKEL (reference sequence). Here the CDR3 reads CASSQEWLAGFNEQFF. In nucleotides, the CDR3 is TGTGCCAGCAGCCAAGAGTGGCTAGCGGGGTTCAATGAGCAGTTCTTC.

V usage is TRBV5-4 and J usage is TRBJ2-7, with 10 bases lining up with TRBD2. The germline gives CDR1 SGHNT, CDR2 YYREEE (reference sequence). The CDR3 totals 18 residues. Trimming removed 0 bases from V and 9 bases from J; junction bases left unmatched: 18. CDR3 protein: CASSLVARRSGRAYTQYF. CDR3 nucleotide sequence: TGTGCCAGCAGCTTGGTGGCTCGGAGGAGCGGGAGGGCCTATACGCAGTACTTC.

This clonotype was recorded at least ten times. The chain is built from TRBV7-9 and TRBJ1-5; D is unclear. CDR1 and CDR2 (germline): SEHNR, FQNEAQ (reference sequence). Between the trimmed V and J ends, which lost 8 bases and 5 bases, there was a span of 7 bases. The CDR3 covers 11 residues. The CDR3, as DNA: TGTGCCAGCGGCAAGGATCAGCCCCAGCATTTT. This codes for CASGKDQPQHF.

Many counts were recorded for this clonotype. The V and J genes are TRBV30 and TRBJ1-6; 10 bases agree with TRBD1. Germline V lookup: CDR1 GTSNPN, CDR2 SVGIG (reference sequence). This CDR3 has 16 residues. V dropped 3 bases and J dropped 0; count of bases not matched to a gene: 2. The CDR3 DNA reads as TGTGCCTGGAGGACAGGGGGCAGCTCCTATAATTCACCCCTCCACTTT. Its protein is CAWRTGGSSYNSPLHF.

This clonotype was counted at least ten times. This chain connects TRBV2 to TRBJ2-3; 9 nucleotides match TRBD2. Germline V gene lookup returns CDR1 SNHLY and CDR2 FYNNEI. The V gene end was trimmed by 6 bases and the J gene end by 2 bases; junction bases not matched to a gene: 6. This CDR3 contains 15 residues. The CDR3: CASRTRLAVTDTQYF. DNA of the CDR3: TGTGCCAGCAGGACCAGACTAGCGGTCACAGATACGCAGTATTTT.

The table lists this clonotype with many counts. The CDR3: CASSRTSGRGETQYF. Here the CDR3 DNA reads TGTGCCAGCAGTCGGACTAGCGGGAGAGGCGAGACCCAGTACTTC. The chain carries TRBV12-3 or TRBV12-4 and TRBJ2-5; 13 bases align to TRBD2. The length of the CDR3 is 15 residues. J was trimmed by 5 bases and V by 5 bases; bases with no gene match: 5.

This clonotype was counted ten times or more. The chain uses TRBV6-1 and TRBJ2-2; the D gene is possibly TRBD2 (5 bases). Trimming took 4 bases from V and 8 from J, leaving 8 bases between them. This CDR3 spans 12 amino acids. Germline CDR1 and CDR2: MNHNS and SASEGT. In DNA form, the CDR3 reads TGTGCCAGCAGTGGATCGGGAGGGGAGCTGTTTTTT. It codes for CASSGSGGELFF.

This sequence joins TRBV4-1 and TRBJ2-1; 7 bases agree with TRBD2. The CDR3 is 17 amino acids. Germline V gene data show CDR1 as MGHRA and CDR2 as YSYEKL. The V gene end was trimmed by 0 bases and the J gene end by 4 bases; junction bases not matched to a gene: 9. In DNA form, the CDR3 reads TGCGCCAGCAGCCAAGACGGGGGAGGGCCGGGATACAATGAGCAGTTCTTC. Translated, it gives CASSQDGGGPGYNEQFF.

There are many counts of this clonotype. The chain employs TRBV28 and TRBJ1-1; tentative D call: TRBD1 (5 bases). Germline V gene data show CDR1 as MDHEN and CDR2 as SYDVKM. V lost 3 bases, J lost 8 bases, and 13 bases lay in between. This CDR3 has 13 residues. The CDR3 bases are TGTGCCAGCAGTTTGGGAGGGGTCATAGAAGCTTTCTTT. This codes for CASSLGGVIEAFF.

In its sample, this clonotype was seen many times. The rearrangement links TRBV19 to TRBJ1-1; D is unresolved. CDR1 LNHDA and CDR2 SQIVND come from the germline V gene (reference sequence). This CDR3 has 13 amino acids. V was trimmed by 3 bases and J by 1 base, leaving 6 bases between them. The CDR3 sequence: CASSMGWNTEAFF. As DNA, the CDR3 is TGTGCCAGTAGTATGGGCTGGAACACTGAAGCTTTCTTT. Together with reference TRBV19 and TRBJ1-1, the CDR3 gives the full variable domain: DGGITQSPKYLFRKEGQNVTLSCEQNLNHDAMYWYRQDPGQGLRLIYYSQIVNDFQKGDIAEGYSVSREKKESFPLTVTSAQKNPTAFYLCASSMGWNTEAFFGQGTRLTVV.

This clonotype was found many times. CDR3 sequence reads: CASSIPSGPSSSYNEQFF. CDR3 DNA: TGTGCCAGCAGTATCCCCTCAGGGCCATCCAGCTCCTACAATGAGCAGTTCTTC. This chain links TRBV12-3 or TRBV12-4 with TRBJ2-1, with D maybe TRBD1 (5 bases). The CDR3 spans 18 residues. V dropped 5 bases and J dropped 0 bases, with 20 bases sitting between them.

This clonotype was seen repeatedly, ten times or more. V and J are TRBV11-2 and TRBJ2-7; 10 bases match TRBD1. This CDR3 contains 15 residues. Germline V lookup: CDR1 SGHAT, CDR2 FQNNGV. J was trimmed by 4 bases and V by 5 bases; bases with no gene match: 8. The CDR3 region has the DNA TGTGCCAGCAGCCCAGGACAGGGGGTTCTTTACGAGCAGTACTTC. It is translated as CASSPGQGVLYEQYF.

This clonotype was recorded many times. V is TRBV28 and J is TRBJ2-3; no clear D. V lost 11 bases, J lost 1 base, and 13 bases lay in between. CDR1 MDHEN and CDR2 SYDVKM come from the germline V gene. The CDR3 length is 13 residues. CDR3 residues: CAGKELGTDTQYF. CDR3 nucleotides: TGTGCCGGCAAGGAGTTGGGCACAGATACGCAGTATTTT.

This chain uses TRBV19 with TRBJ1-1, with D perhaps matching TRBD1 (5 bases). The CDR3 is 16 residues long. Germline V gene data show CDR1 as LNHDA and CDR2 as SQIVND (reference sequence). Trimming stripped 5 bases from V and 1 base from J, with 17 bases between. CDR3 region: CASSSPDNYKNTEAFF. CDR3 coding DNA: TGTGCCAGTAGTTCACCGGACAACTACAAGAACACTGAAGCTTTCTTT.

This clonotype was observed at least ten times. The chain employs TRBV3-1 and TRBJ2-5, with 10 positions matching TRBD2. J lost 5 bases, V lost 3 bases, and 6 bases had no gene match. This CDR3 contains 15 residues. Germline CDR1 LGHDT, CDR2 YNNKEL (reference sequence). CDR3 sequence reads: CASSHLAGGGETQYF. CDR3 nucleotide sequence: TGTGCCAGCAGCCATTTAGCGGGAGGTGGGGAGACCCAGTACTTC.

This clonotype was detected a few times. The chain uses TRBV25-1 and TRBJ2-6; D is undetermined. This CDR3 is 15 amino acids long. The V gene's germline CDR1 is MGHDK and CDR2 SYGVNS. V was shortened by 4 bases and J by 1 base, with 8 bases between the two germline ends. As DNA, the CDR3 is TGTGCCAGCAGTGGGATTCGATCTGGGGCCAACGTCCTGACTTTC. This gives the protein CASSGIRSGANVLTF.

The rearrangement uses TRBV4-1 and TRBJ2-1, with D possibly being TRBD2 (6 bases). The CDR3 is 16 amino acids. The ends were cut back, 0 bases at V and 4 bases at J, with 13 bases in the middle. Per germline, CDR1 MGHRA and CDR2 YSYEKL. The CDR3 here is CASSQESGVRYNEQFF. The CDR3, as DNA: TGCGCCAGCAGCCAAGAATCGGGAGTGAGGTACAATGAGCAGTTCTTC.

The table lists this clonotype with a few counts. J is TRBJ2-2 and V is TRBV5-1, with 13 bases aligning to TRBD2. V was clipped by 4 bases and J by 3 bases; unmatched bases: 6. Germline V gene lookup returns CDR1 SGHRS and CDR2 YFSETQ. CDR3 size: 17 residues. CDR3 nucleotides: TGCGCCAGCAGCCTCGGAACTAGCGGGAGGGACACCGGGGAGCTGTTTTTT. As protein: CASSLGTSGRDTGELFF.

This clonotype was observed at least ten times. This chain joins TRBV29-1 and TRBJ2-1; D is ambiguous. Trimming pared 3 bases from V and 6 bases from J, leaving 12 bases between. The germline V gene has CDR1 SQVTM and CDR2 ANQGSEA. There are 13 residues in the CDR3. The CDR3 here is CSVDYLWGNEQFF. CDR3 nucleotide sequence: TGCAGCGTTGATTATTTATGGGGCAATGAGCAGTTCTTC.

This clonotype was seen a handful of times. The V call is TRBV19, the J call TRBJ1-5, with 8 bases identical to TRBD1. V gave up 10 bases and J gave up 2 bases; unmatched junction bases: 10. Germline V gives CDR1 LNHDA, CDR2 SQIVND (reference sequence). The CDR3 is 15 residues long. CDR3 residues: CATPAGGSGNQPQHF. The CDR3 region has the DNA TGTGCCACGCCCGCAGGGGGCAGCGGCAATCAGCCCCAGCATTTT.

The V call is TRBV2, the J call TRBJ2-7, with 8 nucleotides matching TRBD2. The CDR3 consists of 14 residues. Germline CDR1 SNHLY, CDR2 FYNNEI. With V trimmed by 6 bases and J by 7 bases, 11 bases remained unmatched. The chain's CDR3 is CASRVLADDGEQYF. The CDR3 nucleotides read TGTGCCAGCAGGGTACTAGCGGATGATGGGGAGCAGTACTTC.

The chain joins TRBV7-8 to TRBJ2-1; D unclear. This CDR3 comprises 16 residues. Trimming cost V 7 bases and J 0 bases, with 16 bases left between them. Germline V gene sequence: CDR1 SGHVS, CDR2 FQNEAQ. CDR3 nucleotides: TGTGCCAGCACCGAACGACACATCAGCTCCTACAATGAGCAGTTCTTC. It specifies CASTERHISSYNEQFF.

This clonotype occurred many times. The chain links TRBV7-2 to TRBJ1-2, with D possibly matching TRBD1 (5 bases). This CDR3 is 13 amino acids long. Trimming took 3 bases from V and 4 from J, leaving 9 bases between them. Germline assignment: CDR1 SGHTA and CDR2 FQGNSA. CDR3 nucleotides: TGTGCCAGCAGCTTGGACACCTCCTATGGCTACACCTTC. This translates into CASSLDTSYGYTF.

This clonotype has ten or more counts. The chain carries TRBV28 and TRBJ2-3; 9 positions agree with TRBD1. Unmatched junction bases numbered 18, after V lost 4 bases and J lost 1 base. This CDR3 is 20 amino acids long. In germline, CDR1 is MDHEN, CDR2 SYDVKM. Here the CDR3 DNA reads TGTGCCAGCAGTTCGATAATACCGGGACAGGGCTTCTTTGGCACAGATACGCAGTATTTT. Protein sequence: CASSSIIPGQGFFGTDTQYF.

This clonotype was observed many times. The rearrangement links TRBV28 to TRBJ2-2; 7 bases are a match to TRBD2. Germline assignment: CDR1 MDHEN and CDR2 SYDVKM. V was pared by 3 bases and J by 5 bases, with 9 bases of the junction left unmatched. CDR3 size: 16 residues. The CDR3: CASSFLWEGRTGELFF. The CDR3 DNA sequence: TGTGCCAGCAGTTTCTTGTGGGAGGGCCGGACCGGGGAGCTGTTTTTT. Looking up the rest from reference TRBV28 and TRBJ2-2 gives the full variable domain: DVKVTQSSRYLVKRTGEKVFLECVQDMDHENMFWYRQDPGLGLRLIYFSYDVKMKEKGDIPEGYSVSREKKERFSLILESASTNQTSMYLCASSFLWEGRTGELFFGEGSRLTVL.

The chain combines TRBV5-1 with TRBJ2-1; 12 positions agree with TRBD1. CDR3 length: 14 residues. Trimming took 4 bases from V and 10 from J; bases not matched to a gene: 6. CDR1 and CDR2 from the germline V gene are SGHRS and YFSETQ. CDR3 sequence: CASSIGTGGLEQFF. Written as DNA, the CDR3 is TGCGCCAGCAGCATAGGGACAGGGGGCTTAGAGCAGTTCTTC.

This rearrangement joins TRBV4-1 to TRBJ2-6; TRBD1 agrees at 7 bases. Per the germline V gene, CDR1 is MGHRA and CDR2 is YSYEKL. With V trimmed by 0 bases and J by 0 bases, 11 bases remained unmatched. The CDR3 extends over 20 amino acids. The CDR3 coding sequence is TGCGCCAGCAGCCAAGAAAGGGGGACAGCGATTCCCTCTGGGGCCAACGTCCTGACTTTC. This translates into CASSQERGTAIPSGANVLTF.

The CDR3 here is CASSNGDKKEFYNEQFF. DNA of the CDR3: TGTGCCAGCAGCAACGGGGACAAGAAAGAATTTTACAATGAGCAGTTCTTC. The chain has TRBV6-2 or TRBV6-3 and TRBJ2-1; a possible D gene is TRBD1 (6 bases). V was cut by 6 bases and J by 4 bases, with 22 bases left in between. The CDR3 covers 17 residues. The V gene's germline CDR1 is MNHEY and CDR2 SVGEGT.

This clonotype was detected only a few times. The chain combines TRBV10-3 with TRBJ2-5; no definite D call. Germline loops: CDR1 ENHRY, CDR2 SYGVKD. Trimming removed 0 bases from V and 0 bases from J, with 14 bases in between. The CDR3 is made up of 17 amino acids. In DNA form, the CDR3 reads TGTGCCATCAGTGAGTCGTGGGGAATGCCTTACCAAGAGACCCAGTACTTC. It is translated as CAISESWGMPYQETQYF.

This clonotype has a handful of counts. This may arise from a read error, as a much more abundant clone is one base away. The rearrangement links TRBV10-3 to TRBJ2-1; no clear D gene. CDR1 is ENHRY, CDR2 SYGVKD, per germline. The CDR3 is 12 amino acids. The DNA of the CDR3 is TGTGCCATCAGTGAGGGCAGGCTTGAGCAGTCCTTC. Amino acids: CAISEGRLEQSF.